This T cell receptor beta chain comes out of a study of blood T cells in healthy people across ages. Whole-study findings and limits: Both higher diversity and more naive CD4+ cells marked long-lived donors when set against aged donors.

Donation came from healthy Caucasian individuals in Russia who were aged about 6 to 90. The germline CDR1 and CDR2 sequences are SGHTA and FQGNSA. The CDR3 spans 13 residues. Deletions cut 8 bases from V and 9 bases from J, with 19 bases between. Sample-barcoded 5' priming and a J-beta primer mix drove a second PCR of about 6 to 12 cycles. A template-switch adaptor containing 12 random nucleotides labeled each cDNA molecule. A single record per CDR3 protein comes from TCRdb applying MiXCR to the 5' RACE reads. The sample has approximately 800,000 distinct CDR3 sequences, roughly 25% seen once. This clonotype was counted between two and nine times. Antigen: not known. This sample was also put to use in a study of T cells of mothers and their children. Per that paper: Relative to unrelated pairs, biologically related mother-child dyads exhibited marginally greater, non-significant overlap.

This receptor was obtained from a boy younger than 18 in good health. This sequence joins TRBV7-2 and TRBJ2-5; maybe TRBD1 (7 bases). What was sequenced was blood. CDR3 protein: CASRRRQGEAQYF. CDR3 bases: TGTGCCAGCCGACGGAGGCAGGGGGAGGCCCAGTACTTC.